The next 8 T cell receptor beta chains were all read from a single sample in a study of T cells in Graves' hyperthyroidism and ophthalmopathy. Amplified TCR beta CDR3 regions came from RNA transcripts. The HTBI primer set was used in a first-round RT-PCR of the TCR CDR3. TCRdb reanalysed the multiplex PCR reads using MiXCR and keeps one entry per CDR3 protein. The repertoire consists of around 300,000 distinct CDR3 sequences, with roughly 22% occurring once and the leading ten covering around two thirds. Source material: blood. Receptor source: a man aged 25-45 years with Graves' ophthalmopathy.

This clonotype has ten or more counts. This rearrangement joins TRBV3-1 to TRBJ2-7, with D possibly being TRBD1 or TRBD2 (5 bases each). Germline lookup yields CDR1 LGHDT and CDR2 YNNKEL (reference sequence). This CDR3 region has 12 residues. V was pared by 3 bases and J by 8 bases, with 11 bases between. The CDR3 bases are TGTGCCAGCAGCCATGGGGACGCACAGCAGTACTTC. The encoded protein is CASSHGDAQQYF.

V usage is TRBV9 and J usage is TRBJ1-6; no firm D call. Trimming removed 2 bases at V and 3 bases at J, with 9 bases between. CDR1 is SGDLS, CDR2 YYNGEE, per germline. There are 15 residues in the CDR3. The CDR3: CASSVSWFYNSPLHF. CDR3 sequence (DNA): TGTGCCAGCAGCGTCTCGTGGTTCTATAATTCACCCCTCCACTTT.

This clonotype turned up a few times. The chain couples TRBV30 to TRBJ1-4, with a tentative D call TRBD1 (5 bases). V was pared by 1 base and J by 8 bases, with 11 bases between. The CDR3 has 13 residues. Germline V gives CDR1 GTSNPN, CDR2 SVGIG (reference sequence). The CDR3, as DNA: TGTGCCTGGAGTGAAGGGACGGACGAAAAACTGTTTTTT. As protein: CAWSEGTDEKLFF.

This clonotype was observed a handful of times. This chain connects TRBV7-8 to TRBJ2-1; D is uncertain. Looked up from germline, CDR1 is SGHVS and CDR2 is FQNEAQ. Trimming took off 1 base at V and 1 base at J, with 14 bases between the two ends. The CDR3 extends over 17 amino acids. CDR3: CASSLVGSAASYNEQFF. CDR3 DNA: TGTGCCAGCAGCTTAGTAGGGTCGGCGGCTTCCTACAATGAGCAGTTCTTC.

This clonotype has a handful of counts. The chain recombines TRBV28 with TRBJ1-2, with 9 bases lining up with TRBD1. After removal of 3 bases from V and 7 bases from J, the junction contained 6 bases not matched to a gene. Germline V CDR1 and CDR2: MDHEN, SYDVKM. This CDR3 has 14 residues. The CDR3 sequence is CASSFGTGPIGYTF. CDR3 sequence (DNA): TGTGCCAGCAGTTTTGGGACAGGGCCCATTGGCTACACCTTC.

The V and J genes are TRBV28 and TRBJ1-2; 7 bases agree with TRBD1. Germline V gene data show CDR1 as MDHEN and CDR2 as SYDVKM. The V segment lost 5 bases and the J segment 8 bases; nucleotides outside the gene matches: 8. The CDR3 extends over 13 amino acids. CDR3 coding DNA: TGTGCCAGCAGTGGGGGGTGGGGACAGGGCTACACCTTC. Translating it yields CASSGGWGQGYTF.

This clonotype showed up just a few times. The chain couples TRBV7-9 to TRBJ1-1; D uncertain. The CDR3 extends over 13 amino acids. Germline V gene data show CDR1 as SEHNR and CDR2 as FQNEAQ (reference sequence). Deletions cut 1 base from V and 11 bases from J, with 14 bases between. CDR3 residues: CASSLVGGVGAFF. In DNA, the CDR3 is TGTGCCAGCAGCTTAGTAGGCGGGGTAGGTGCTTTCTTT.

The sample holds many counts of this clonotype. The gene calls are TRBV20-1 and TRBJ2-1; 11 bases are a match to TRBD2. The junction had 5 bases not matched to a gene; V was cut back by 0 bases and J by 7 bases. From germline, CDR1 is DFQATT and CDR2 SNEGSKA (reference sequence). The CDR3 runs to 15 residues. The CDR3 coding sequence is TGCAGTGCTAGAGATAGCGGGAGGGATAGGAATGAGCAGTTCTTC. Protein sequence: CSARDSGRDRNEQFF.